The 16 T cell receptor beta chains in this list originate from one sample, sequenced in a study of CD8+ T cells in alopecia areata. Extraction of RNA preceded its reverse transcription into cDNA, which served as the sequencing template. Measured with immunoSEQ multiplex PCR; TCRdb has only the in-frame clones, and not every one. Listed here are 200,000 to 300,000 clones without any singletons, the top ten holding roughly 1.2%. CD4, CD8alpha, NKG2D, NKG2ACE and other markers guided sorting of pooled cutaneous lymph node cells. Sequencing was done on a sample of CD4+ T cells sorted from a lymph node. The receptors stem from a C3H/HeJ mouse with alopecia areata. MHC haplotype of the mouse line: H2-k.

Details on this clone: Mouse gene names apply. The read ends 4 residues shy of where the CDR3 ends; the end is completed using the germline J gene. V is TRBV19 and J is TRBJ2-2; possible D gene TRBD1, 6 bases. Germline V gene lookup returns CDR1 FNHDT and CDR2 SITEND (reference sequence). V lost 4 bases to trimming and J lost 0 bases, with 13 bases between them. The CDR3 extends over 16 amino acids. The sequenced part of the CDR3 DNA is TGTGCCAGCAGTCCCCGGGGACAATCAAACACCGGG. Translating it yields CASSPRGQSNTG. Given in full, the CDR3 is CASSPRGQSNTGQLYF.

This clone was found a few times. Here the gene names and germline are mouse. With the read ending 4 residues before the CDR3 end, the germline J gene is used to fill in that end. V and J are TRBV31 and TRBJ2-1; 8 nucleotides line up with TRBD2. There are 17 residues in the CDR3. CDR1 GKSSPN and CDR2 SITVG come from the germline V gene. V shed 2 bases, J shed 1 base, and the junction held 10 bases outside the gene matches. CDR3 amino acids: CAWSRGGAPSNYAEQFF. The DNA read from the CDR3 is TGTGCCTGGAGTAGGGGGGGCGCTCCTTCGAACTATGCT.

This clone was observed a few times. Gene names and germline refer to mouse. Read coverage stops 4 residues before the CDR3 terminus; the germline J gene supplies the remainder. V and J are TRBV1 and TRBJ2-7; 10 nucleotides line up with TRBD2. CDR3 length: 15 residues. Germline assignment: CDR1 NSQYPW and CDR2 LRSPGD (reference sequence). CDR3 DNA (partial): TGCACCTGCAGTGCAGATGGACTGGGGGTATAT. This gives the protein CTCSADGLGVY. The entire CDR3 is CTCSADGLGVYEQYF.

Details on this clone: The genes and germline here are from mouse. The CDR3 sequence: CASSPSPGTGGAQSAETLYF. CDR3 DNA, as far as it was read: TGTGCCAGCTCTCCCTCTCCCGGGACTGGGGGGGCGCAAAGTGCAGAA. The chain recombines TRBV12-1 with TRBJ2-3; 14 bases map to TRBD2. The CDR3 end falls 4 residues outside the read, so it is completed with the germline J gene. V was clipped by 2 bases and J by 0 bases; unmatched bases: 12. CDR3 size: 20 residues. In germline, CDR1 is SGHSN, CDR2 HYEKVE.

The sample holds a few counts of this clone. Gene names denote mouse genes. The read ends 4 residues shy of where the CDR3 ends; the end is completed using the germline J gene. The rearrangement joins TRBV5 to TRBJ2-5, with D possibly being TRBD1 (6 bases). Germline V gene data show CDR1 as LGHNA and CDR2 as YNLKQL (reference sequence). CDR3 size: 13 residues. The CDR3 loop is CASSSGARDTQYF. CDR3 DNA, as far as it was read: TGTGCCAGCAGCTCAGGGGCCAGGGAC.

This clone was seen a few times. All gene names here are mouse names. The observed sequence ends 4 residues before the CDR3 terminus, with the missing tail filled in from the germline J gene. V is TRBV13-1 and J is TRBJ2-3; a possible D gene is TRBD1 (6 bases). Germline loops: CDR1 NSHNY, CDR2 SYGAGN. V was clipped by 3 bases and J by 0 bases, with 11 bases between them. The CDR3 is 15 amino acids. The CDR3 reads CASSGRGGSAETLYF. The covered CDR3 bases are TGTGCCAGCAGTGGCAGGGGTGGGAGTGCAGAA.

This clone appeared a few times. Gene labels here are mouse ones. From the germline J gene comes the end of the CDR3, since the read stops 4 residues before it. This chain links TRBV5 with TRBJ2-7; 7 bases are a match to TRBD1. The length of the CDR3 is 13 residues. The germline V gene encodes CDR1 LGHNA and CDR2 YNLKQL (reference sequence). The CDR3 sequence: CASSQIGTDEQYF. CDR3 DNA (partial): TGTGCCAGCAGCCAAATTGGGACAGAT.

Note on this clone: The genes are named according to mouse. The CDR3 end is not reached by the read, which stops 4 residues before it; the germline J gene fills it in. V is TRBV19 and J is TRBJ2-1; 8 bases match TRBD1. The junction had 5 bases not matched to a gene; V was cut back by 1 base and J by 5 bases. The germline CDR1 and CDR2 sequences are FNHDT and SITEND (reference sequence). There are 15 residues in the CDR3. CDR3 amino acids: CASSIRRGQDAEQFF. The CDR3 bases that were read are TGTGCCAGCAGTATAAGGAGGGGACAGGATGCT.

As concerns this clone: The genes are named according to mouse. The read gets to within 4 residues of the CDR3 end, and the germline J gene fills in the rest. J is TRBJ2-3 and V is TRBV13-1; D might be TRBD2 (6 bases). CDR1 and CDR2 (germline): NSHNY, SYGAGN. The CDR3 spans 15 residues. Trimming removed 3 bases from V and 0 bases from J, with 11 bases in between. The CDR3 bases that were read are TGTGCCAGCAGTGGGGGACTTATTAGTGCAGAA. This gives the protein CASSGGLISAE. The CDR3, in full, reads CASSGGLISAETLYF.

This clone was observed a few times. Gene names denote mouse genes. Other DNA variants within this sample encode the same CDR3. The CDR3 DNA, read in part, is TGTGCTAGCAGTAGCTGGGGGGGCAAC. This codes for CASSSWGGN. The CDR3 in its entirety is CASSSWGGNTLYF. The rearrangement uses TRBV17 and TRBJ2-4; 10 bases are a match to TRBD2. The read falls 4 residues short of the CDR3 end, and the missing part is taken from the germline J gene. This CDR3 contains 13 residues. The germline V gene encodes CDR1 MNHDT and CDR2 YYDKIL.

This clone was counted a few times. Germline and genes here are mouse. With the read ending 4 residues before the CDR3 end, the germline J gene is used to fill in that end. The same CDR3 is also encoded by other DNA sequences in this sample. The V call is TRBV31, the J call TRBJ1-2; the D is unclear. This CDR3 region has 12 residues. Germline values: CDR1 GKSSPN, CDR2 SITVG. V was shortened by 2 bases and J by 2 bases, with 6 bases between the two germline ends. The CDR3 here is CAWSEGNSDYTF. The part of the CDR3 DNA that was read is TGTGCCTGGAGTGAAGGGAACTCC.

Notes on this clone: Germline and genes here are mouse. Read data end 4 residues before the CDR3 end; the end is taken from the germline J gene. The chain is built from TRBV5 and TRBJ1-1; no clear D. Between the trimmed V and J ends, which lost 0 bases and 2 bases, there was a span of 4 bases. CDR3 length: 13 residues. Per germline, CDR1 LGHNA and CDR2 YNLKQL (reference sequence). The CDR3: CASSQEHNTEVFF. The DNA read from the CDR3 is TGTGCCAGCAGCCAAGAACATAACACA.

This clone was seen a few times. The genes and germline here are from mouse. The read ends 4 residues early relative to the CDR3; the germline J gene fills the gap. This chain uses TRBV14 with TRBJ2-2, with TRBD2 matching over 7 bases. The germline V gene has CDR1 SGHDT and CDR2 FRDEAV. After removal of 2 bases from V and 4 bases from J, the junction contained 5 bases not matched to a gene. This CDR3 contains 15 residues. CDR3 DNA, as far as it was read: TGTGCCAGCAGTTTGGCCGGGGGGGTCACCGGG. Its protein is CASSLAGGVTG. The full CDR3 reads CASSLAGGVTGQLYF.

Of note for this clone: Gene names and germline refer to mouse. The observed sequence ends 4 residues before the CDR3 terminus, with the missing tail filled in from the germline J gene. The rearrangement joins TRBV13-1 to TRBJ2-5; no clear D gene. The V gene's germline CDR1 is NSHNY and CDR2 SYGAGN. The CDR3 length is 14 residues. V dropped 1 base and J dropped 0 bases, with 6 bases sitting between them. The sequenced part of the CDR3 DNA is TGTGCCAGCAGTGATATGGTTAACCAAGAC. Encoded protein: CASSDMVNQD. The CDR3 reads in full as CASSDMVNQDTQYF.

This clone was observed a few times. Possible read error: a much larger clone is one base away. Germline and genes: mouse. The read terminates 4 residues ahead of where the CDR3 ends, so the germline J gene completes it. Within the sample, other DNA sequences also encode this same CDR3. This chain connects TRBV13-1 to TRBJ1-2; 10 bases align to TRBD1. Germline assignment: CDR1 NSHNY and CDR2 SYGAGN. V was clipped by 3 bases and J by 4 bases; unmatched bases: 0. The CDR3 length is 13 residues. The CDR3 protein is CASSGQGASDYTF. Incomplete CDR3 DNA: TGTGCCAGCAGTGGACAGGGGGCCTCC.

As to this clone: Genes and germline are mouse. CDR3 amino acids: CASATNTGQLYF. The CDR3 bases that were read are TGTGCCAGCGCCACAAACACCGGG. The V call is TRBV13-2, the J call TRBJ2-2, with unresolved D. The CDR3 extends 4 residues past the end of the read, so its final part is completed from the germline J gene. Germline CDR1 reads NNHNN; CDR2 reads SYGAGS (reference sequence). V gave up 6 bases and J gave up 0 bases, with 3 bases separating them. The CDR3 sequence is 12 residues long.